This TCR beta chain was identified during a study of T cell responses to AZD1222 COVID-19 vaccine. Study-wide points: Females made up more of the donors, who were largely white British, and clonal diversity may have come out too low. The number of AZD1222 recipients seropositive at baseline was only 6 or 7. Spike as a whole was targeted by vaccine-associated CD4 TCRs, dominant at 160-218 and 743-854. The study sampled repertoires only after the peak T cell response.

Germline CDR1 LNHDA, CDR2 SQIVND (reference sequence). The CDR3 runs to 16 residues. The V end lost 2 bases, the J end lost 2 bases, and 13 bases lay between the germline ends. The assay was immunoSEQ multiplex PCR, and TCRdb's table has in-frame clones only and misses some. The data contain 130,000 or so clones, over 85% of them seen just once; the ten biggest clones take up approximately 3.4%. This clone occurred a few times. Its antigen is currently unknown. Sample: peripheral blood, taken on day 0 of AZD1222 vaccination. The chain carries TRBV19 and TRBJ1-5; D perhaps matches TRBD1 (6 bases). This TCR derives from an adult in good health. Here the CDR3 reads CASSIFGGAGNQPQHF. The CDR3 DNA reads as TGTGCCAGTAGTATATTCGGGGGCGCTGGCAATCAGCCCCAGCATTTT.